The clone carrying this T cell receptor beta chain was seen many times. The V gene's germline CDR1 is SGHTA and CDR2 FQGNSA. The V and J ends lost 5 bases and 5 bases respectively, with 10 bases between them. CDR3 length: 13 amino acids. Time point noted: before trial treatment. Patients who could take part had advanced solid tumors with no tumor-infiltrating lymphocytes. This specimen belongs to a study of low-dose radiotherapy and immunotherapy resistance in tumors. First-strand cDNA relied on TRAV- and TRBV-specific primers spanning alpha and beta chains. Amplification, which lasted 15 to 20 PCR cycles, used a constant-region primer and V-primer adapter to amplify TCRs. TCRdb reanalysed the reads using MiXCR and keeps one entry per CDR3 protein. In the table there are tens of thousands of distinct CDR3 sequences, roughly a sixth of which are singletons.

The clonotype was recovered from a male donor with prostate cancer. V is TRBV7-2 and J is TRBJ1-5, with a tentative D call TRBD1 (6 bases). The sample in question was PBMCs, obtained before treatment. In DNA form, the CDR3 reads TGTGCCAGCAGCCCGGACAGATATCAGCCCCAGCATTTT. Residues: CASSPDRYQPQHF. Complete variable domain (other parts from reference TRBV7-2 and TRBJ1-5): GAGVSQSPSNKVTEKGKDVELRCDPISGHTALYWYRQSLGQGLEFLIYFQGNSAPDKSGLPSDRFSAERTGGSVSTLTIQRTQQEDSAVYLCASSPDRYQPQHFGDGTRLSIL.